The entry that follows covers one T cell receptor (beta chain) sequence. Its target antigen remains unknown. No much larger clone exists at a distance of one base, and base qualities are not known. TCRbeta CDR3 regions were amplified from genomic DNA by means of the immunoSEQ Assay, a bias-controlled multiplex PCR. As for how the authors treated the data: The number of nucleated cells in each sample was estimated from the amplification of reference gene primers within the assay. Sequence reads were collapsed and filtered to measure the absolute abundance of every unique TCRbeta CDR3 rearrangement. For each sample, productive Simpson clonality was calculated as the square root of Simpson's diversity index across productive rearrangements. The table was pulled from immuneACCESS by TCRdb, which kept in-frame rearrangements only. Such tables lose some clones; where checked, under half of the loss comes from unresolved V genes, and the rest has no known cause. From that table come the V and J calls and clone size; the DNA was used to work out D and trimming. This sample lists 200,000 to 250,000 clones; around 90% were detected once. The ten most abundant clones make up 5.5% to 8% of the sample.

The data were taken from a study of blood T cell repertoires in COVID-19 (dated by TCRdb to the early 2020s). For the wider study: The collaborator samples originated in the United States, Italy and Spain and spanned the acute and convalescent phases of COVID-19. The material from the prospective study consisted of cDNA or gDNA derived from T cells, B-cell-depleted T cells, or PBMCs. Subjects who had been exposed to COVID-19, were actively infected with it, or had recovered from it provided the deeply sampled blood TCRbeta repertoires that made up the dataset. The repertoires were released in a freely available public database meant as a resource for research on the immune response to SARS-CoV-2. The samples were drawn from the first 160 participants of the ongoing ImmuneRACE study and from roughly 1,300 subjects provided by 6 global collaborators. Nearly every sample came with metadata listing a de-identified subject ID, COVID-19 status, age in years and sex. Where available, HLA class I and class II types were taken from metadata supplied by the sample provider and were not determined by assay-based typing.

The paper's findings and limits, for the study overall: Clinical and demographic metadata were provided uncurated, with the amount varying by source and participant.

Via the germline V gene (reference sequence), CDR1 is LGHDT and CDR2 YNNKEL. The CDR3, from cysteine to phenylalanine, totals 13 residues. The DNA shown is the 39-base CDR3, in frame from base 1. V is pruned by 3 bases and J by 10 bases, leaving 5 bases of the junction without a gene match. Samples from volunteer blood donors who had recovered from COVID-19 were contributed by a second Seattle source. Whole blood was collected in K2EDTA tubes by collaborating institutions according to the institutions' own protocols. Collaborator samples were shipped for TCRbeta analysis as frozen whole blood, isolated PBMCs, or DNA extracted from either sample type.

Material: peripheral blood. This clonotype was obtained from a man between 60 and 70 years old who had recovered from COVID-19. Recombination connected TRBV3-1 (or the pseudogene TRBV3-2) to TRBJ2-1; TRBD2 aligns with 8 central bases. The nucleotide sequence reads as follows: TGTGCCAGCAGCCATTGGGCTAGCGGGGAGCAGTTCTTC. This yields the protein CASSHWASGEQFF.